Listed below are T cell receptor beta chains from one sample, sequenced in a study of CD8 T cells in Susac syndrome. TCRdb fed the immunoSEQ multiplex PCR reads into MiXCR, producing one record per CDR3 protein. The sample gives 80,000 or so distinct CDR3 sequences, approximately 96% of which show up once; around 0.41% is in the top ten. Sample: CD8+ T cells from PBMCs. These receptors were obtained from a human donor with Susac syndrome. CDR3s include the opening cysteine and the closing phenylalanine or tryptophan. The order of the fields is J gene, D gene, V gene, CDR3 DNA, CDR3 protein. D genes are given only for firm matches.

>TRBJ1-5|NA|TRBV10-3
TGTGCCATCAGTGAAGGCACACACCCTAGCAATCAGCCCCAGCATTTT
CAISEGTHPSNQPQHF
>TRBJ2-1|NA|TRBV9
TGTGCCAGCAGCGTAACTAATGAGCAGTTCTTC
CASSVTNEQFF
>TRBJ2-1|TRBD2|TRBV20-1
TGCAGTGCTAGTATTCGTAGCGGGACGAGCTCCTACAATGAGCAGTTCTTC
CSASIRSGTSSYNEQFF
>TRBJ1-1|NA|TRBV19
TGTGCCAGTTACGGGGAGAACACTGAAGCTTTCTTT
CASYGENTEAFF
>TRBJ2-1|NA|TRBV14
TGTGCCAGCAGCCAAGGACTCGGACGGTACGATGAGCAGTTCTTC
CASSQGLGRYDEQFF
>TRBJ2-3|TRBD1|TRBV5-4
TGTGCCAGCAGCGGAGCGGGACAGGGGGCGGCAGATACGCAGTATTTT
CASSGAGQGAADTQYF
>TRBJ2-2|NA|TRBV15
TGTGCCACCGCGGGCCTCACCGGGGAGCTGTTTTTT
CATAGLTGELFF
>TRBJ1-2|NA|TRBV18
TGTGCCAGCTCACCACGGGTGATGGGTGGCTACACCTTC
CASSPRVMGGYTF
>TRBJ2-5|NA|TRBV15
TGTGCCACCAGCAGAGAGCGTTCAGGGGGGCCAGGTGGGACCCAGTACTTC
CATSRERSGGPGGTQYF
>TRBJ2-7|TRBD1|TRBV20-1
TGCAGTGCTAGAGCGGAGAACAGGGGAAACTCCGAGCAGTACTTC
CSARAENRGNSEQYF
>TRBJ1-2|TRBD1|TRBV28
TGTGCCAGCACCCGACAGGGGGACTATGGCTACACCTTC
CASTRQGDYGYTF
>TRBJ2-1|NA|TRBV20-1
TGCAGTGCTGACCCCGGGACCCGAGCGGTCAATGAGCAGTTCTTC
CSADPGTRAVNEQFF
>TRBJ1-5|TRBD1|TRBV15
TGTGCCACCAGCAGAGACAGGGGGTATGATCAGCCCCAGCATTTT
CATSRDRGYDQPQHF
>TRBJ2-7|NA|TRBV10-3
TGTGCCATCAGTGAGGGCCACTCCTACGAGCAGTACTTC
CAISEGHSYEQYF
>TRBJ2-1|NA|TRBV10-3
TGTGCCACGTTCTTCCCAGGGGCAGGCTCCAATGAGCAGTTCTTC
CATFFPGAGSNEQFF
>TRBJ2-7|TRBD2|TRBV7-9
TGTGTCAGGTGTACTAGCGGGAGCTACGAGCAGTACTTC
CVRCTSGSYEQYF
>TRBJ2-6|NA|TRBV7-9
TGTGCCAGCAGCTCAGAGTCCTCTGGGGCCAACGTCCTGACTTTC
CASSSESSGANVLTF
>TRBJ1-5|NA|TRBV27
TGTGCCAGCAGACAGGGATCGGGCAATCAGCCCCAGCATTTT
CASRQGSGNQPQHF
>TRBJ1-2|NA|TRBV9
TGTGCCAGCAGCGTCGGGAACAGGGTGATCGGCTACACCTTC
CASSVGNRVIGYTF
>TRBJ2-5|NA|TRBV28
TGTGCCATCCGGGACTGGATGTACCAAGAGACCCAGTACTTC
CAIRDWMYQETQYF